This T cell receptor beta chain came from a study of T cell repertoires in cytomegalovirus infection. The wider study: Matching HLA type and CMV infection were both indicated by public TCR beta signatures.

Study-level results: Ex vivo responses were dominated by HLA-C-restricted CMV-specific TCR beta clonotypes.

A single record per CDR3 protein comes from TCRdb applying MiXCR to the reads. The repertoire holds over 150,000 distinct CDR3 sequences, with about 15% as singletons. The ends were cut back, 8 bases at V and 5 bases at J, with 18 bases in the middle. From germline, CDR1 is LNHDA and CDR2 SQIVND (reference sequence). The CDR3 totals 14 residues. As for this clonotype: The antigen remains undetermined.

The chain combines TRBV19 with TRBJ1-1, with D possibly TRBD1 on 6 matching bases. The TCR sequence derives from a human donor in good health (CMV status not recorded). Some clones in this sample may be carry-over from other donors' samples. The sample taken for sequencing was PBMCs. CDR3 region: CASQGQGPLTEAFF. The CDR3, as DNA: TGTGCCAGTCAGGGGCAGGGTCCCTTGACTGAAGCTTTCTTT. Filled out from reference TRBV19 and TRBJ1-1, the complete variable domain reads DGGITQSPKYLFRKEGQNVTLSCEQNLNHDAMYWYRQDPGQGLRLIYYSQIVNDFQKGDIAEGYSVSREKKESFPLTVTSAQKNPTAFYLCASQGQGPLTEAFFGQGTRLTVV.